The next 17 T cell receptor beta chains were all read from a single sample in a study of T cells in localized non-small cell lung cancer. The method was immunoSEQ multiplex PCR; TCRdb's version includes in-frame clones alone and lacks a portion of them. The data show around 26,000 clones, about nine tenths seen once. This material consisted of peripheral blood, taken before any cancer treatment. These receptors originate from a woman aged 40 to 75 with stage I lung adenocarcinoma.

V is TRBV7-2 and J is TRBJ1-2, with D possibly TRBD1 on 5 matching bases. Germline V gene data show CDR1 as SGHTA and CDR2 as FQGNSA. CDR3 length: 12 amino acids. Trimming took 3 bases from V and 4 from J, leaving 6 bases between them. Written as DNA, the CDR3 is TGTGCCAGCAGCTTCGGGACCTATGGCTACACCTTC. Translated, it gives CASSFGTYGYTF.

The rearrangement links TRBV28 to TRBJ1-2; possibly TRBD1 for D (6 bases). This CDR3 region has 16 residues. Between the trimmed V and J ends, which lost 2 bases and 8 bases, there was a span of 21 bases. CDR1 and CDR2 (germline): MDHEN, SYDVKM. CDR3 residues: CASSLAGSGALEGYTF. The CDR3 region has the DNA TGTGCCAGCAGTTTAGCAGGTTCAGGGGCCTTAGAAGGCTACACCTTC.

V usage is TRBV5-1 and J usage is TRBJ1-2, with TRBD1 matching over 7 bases. There are 16 residues in the CDR3. Germline V gene sequence: CDR1 SGHRS, CDR2 YFSETQ. The V segment lost 0 bases and the J segment 1 base; nucleotides outside the gene matches: 6. This CDR3 reads CASSLATGEFNYGYTF. As DNA, the CDR3 is TGCGCCAGCAGCTTGGCCACAGGGGAGTTTAACTATGGCTACACCTTC. The whole variable domain, remainder taken from reference TRBV5-1 and TRBJ1-2, is KAGVTQTPRYLIKTRGQQVTLSCSPISGHRSVSWYQQTPGQGLQFLFEYFSETQRNKGNFPGRFSGRQFSNSRSEMNVSTLELGDSALYLCASSLATGEFNYGYTFGSGTRLTVV.

CDR3 sequence: CASSQRAGVVTGELFF. For the CDR3, the DNA is TGTGCCAGCAGCCAGCGAGCGGGAGTTGTCACCGGGGAGCTGTTTTTT. This chain connects TRBV14 to TRBJ2-2; 8 bases map to TRBD2. The CDR3 has 16 residues. Germline CDR1 and CDR2: SGHDN and FVKESK. The V gene end was trimmed by 3 bases and the J gene end by 4 bases; junction bases not matched to a gene: 7.

The gene calls are TRBV18 and TRBJ1-5, with D hard to call. Deletions cut 3 bases from V and 5 bases from J, with 14 bases between. Germline V gene data show CDR1 as KGHSH and CDR2 as LQKENI. CDR3 length: 15 amino acids. The CDR3 reads CASSPSPILDQPQHF. CDR3 DNA: TGTGCCAGCTCACCCAGCCCGATTCTCGATCAGCCCCAGCATTTT.

The chain uses TRBV18 and TRBJ1-5; 7 nucleotides agree with TRBD1. Germline trimming cut 3 bases from V and 3 bases from J; bases unmatched to any gene: 2. Per the germline V gene, CDR1 is KGHSH and CDR2 is LQKENI. CDR3 size: 14 residues. DNA for the CDR3: TGTGCCAGCTCACCGGGACAGCTCAATCAGCCCCAGCATTTT. This translates into CASSPGQLNQPQHF.

The rearrangement uses TRBV19 and TRBJ2-7, with D possibly matching TRBD2 (6 bases). Trimming removed 5 bases at V and 2 bases at J, with 13 bases between. Germline V gene data show CDR1 as LNHDA and CDR2 as SQIVND (reference sequence). The CDR3 spans 14 residues. This chain's CDR3 is CASSYGGPTYEQYF. Here the CDR3 DNA reads TGTGCCAGTAGTTACGGGGGTCCAACCTACGAGCAGTACTTC.

This chain connects TRBV10-1 to TRBJ1-5, with D perhaps TRBD1 (5 bases). In germline, CDR1 is WNHNN, CDR2 SYGVQD (reference sequence). Between the trimmed V and J ends, which lost 6 bases and 3 bases, there was a span of 21 bases. The CDR3 spans 17 residues. This chain's CDR3 is CASSPQGYYKYNQPQHF. CDR3 bases: TGCGCCAGCAGCCCTCAGGGATACTACAAATACAATCAGCCCCAGCATTTT.

The chain is built from TRBV10-3 and TRBJ2-7, with no clear D. The V gene's germline CDR1 is ENHRY and CDR2 SYGVKD. With 0 bases removed from V and 3 bases from J, the gap between germline ends came to 9 bases. The CDR3 is made up of 14 amino acids. CDR3: CAISESSLDYEQYF. Here the CDR3 DNA reads TGTGCCATCAGTGAGTCTTCCCTAGACTACGAGCAGTACTTC.

The V and J genes are TRBV30 and TRBJ1-4; D might be TRBD1 (5 bases). The germline V and J ends were trimmed by 5 bases and 1 base, with 11 bases remaining between them. CDR3 length equals 14 residues. Germline V lookup: CDR1 GTSNPN, CDR2 SVGIG (reference sequence). CDR3 residues: CAWGLGGTNEKLFF. The CDR3 nucleotides are TGTGCCTGGGGACTGGGGGGAACTAATGAAAAACTGTTTTTT.

This clone was counted a single time. This sequence joins TRBV6-5 and TRBJ1-5; D perhaps matches TRBD1 (5 bases). V was shortened by 5 bases and J by 8 bases, with 16 bases between the two germline ends. Per the germline V gene, CDR1 is MNHEY and CDR2 is SVGAGI. The CDR3 loop spans 14 amino acids. The CDR3 DNA sequence: TGTGCCAGCAGTAGGCAAAGGGGATTTGAGCCCCAGCATTTT. Protein sequence: CASSRQRGFEPQHF.

The chain couples TRBV28 to TRBJ2-3, with 7 bases aligning to TRBD2. CDR1 and CDR2 from the germline V gene are MDHEN and SYDVKM. The CDR3 is 13 amino acids. J was trimmed by 4 bases and V by 4 bases; bases with no gene match: 2. In nucleotides, the CDR3 is TGTGCCAGCAGTTACGGGGGGTCAGATACGCAGTATTTT. This encodes CASSYGGSDTQYF.

The V gene is TRBV5-1, the J gene TRBJ1-1; tentatively, D is TRBD1 (6 bases). The V end was cut by 7 bases, the J end by 1 base, with 20 bases between. CDR1 is SGHRS and CDR2 is YFSETQ in the germline V gene. This CDR3 comprises 16 residues. The CDR3 protein is CASRPRGLSKNTEAFF. In nucleotides, the CDR3 is TGCGCCAGCCGCCCCAGGGGTCTCTCCAAGAACACTGAAGCTTTCTTT.

The rearrangement joins TRBV6-6 to TRBJ2-7; D not resolved. Germline CDR1 and CDR2: MNHNY and SVGAGI (reference sequence). This CDR3 region has 16 residues. Deletions cut 2 bases from V and 3 bases from J, with 17 bases between. Here the CDR3 DNA reads TGTGCCAGCAGTTACAGGACCACAAGAGAGTTCTACGAGCAGTACTTC. Translating gives CASSYRTTREFYEQYF.

This rearrangement joins TRBV6-5 to TRBJ1-5; D unresolved. Germline CDR1 MNHEY, CDR2 SVGAGI. Trimming left V 6 bases short and J 5 bases short, with 14 bases between. The CDR3 runs to 14 residues. For the CDR3, the DNA is TGTGCCAGCAGAAGGGCCCTGGGAGATCAGCCCCAGCATTTT. Its protein product is CASRRALGDQPQHF.

The J gene is TRBJ2-7, the V gene TRBV25-1, with a possible D match to TRBD2 (7 bases). The germline V gene has CDR1 MGHDK and CDR2 SYGVNS. This CDR3 spans 16 amino acids. V was trimmed by 1 base and J by 4 bases, leaving 17 bases between them. The CDR3: CASSESSVGRGYEQYF. In nucleotides, the CDR3 is TGTGCCAGCAGTGAATCGTCGGTGGGGAGGGGGTACGAGCAGTACTTC.

The V gene is TRBV7-3, the J gene TRBJ1-1; no clear D gene. Trimming took off 5 bases at V and 6 bases at J, with 16 bases between the two ends. Germline CDR1 and CDR2: SGHTA and FQGTGA. The CDR3 runs 14 residues. For the CDR3, the DNA is TGTGCCAGCAGCCTCGGCCATGTCGGCGCTGAAGCTTTCTTT. Protein sequence: CASSLGHVGAEAFF.